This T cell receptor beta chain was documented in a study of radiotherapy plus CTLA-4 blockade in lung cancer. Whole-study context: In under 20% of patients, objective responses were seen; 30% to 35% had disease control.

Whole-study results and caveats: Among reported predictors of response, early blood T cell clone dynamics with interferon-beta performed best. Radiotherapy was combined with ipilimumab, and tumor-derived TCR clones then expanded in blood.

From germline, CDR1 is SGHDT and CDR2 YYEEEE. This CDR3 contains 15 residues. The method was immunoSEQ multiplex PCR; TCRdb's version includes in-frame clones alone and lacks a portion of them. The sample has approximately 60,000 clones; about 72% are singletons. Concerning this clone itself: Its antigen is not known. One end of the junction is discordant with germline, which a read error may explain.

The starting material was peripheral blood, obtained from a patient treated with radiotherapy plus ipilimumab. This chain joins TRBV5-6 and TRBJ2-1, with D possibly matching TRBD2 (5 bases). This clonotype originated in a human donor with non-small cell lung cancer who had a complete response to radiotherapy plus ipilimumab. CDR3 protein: CAGSLEGLAGNEQFF. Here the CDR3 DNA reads TGTGCCGGCAGCTTGGAAGGCCTAGCTGGCAATGAGCAGTTCTTC.